The entry below describes one T cell receptor beta chain. What antigen it recognizes has not been identified. Nothing much larger sits one base from this clone, and base qualities are not available. CDR1 and CDR2, looked up from the germline V gene, are MNHNS and SASEGT. From the cysteine through the phenylalanine, the CDR3 covers 14 amino acids. Of the read, only the CDR3 DNA is kept; its 42 bases are in frame from base 1. At the junction V is shortened by 3 bases and J by 8 bases; bases outside the gene matches: 8. For sequencing of the TCRbeta CDR3 region, genomic DNA was extracted from the sorted cells. TCRbeta CDR3 regions were sequenced using the immunoSEQ Assay. TCRdb obtained this table from immuneACCESS and retained in-frame rearrangements with V and J assigned. These tables miss some clones; where compared with another copy, unresolved V genes account for less than half of the shortfall, and the remainder is unexplained. The sample table contains approximately 79,000 clones; only one count was recorded for about 88% of them. Of the sample, over 0.75% falls within the top ten clones.

Patients with a history of autoimmune disease or receiving systemic immunosuppression were excluded from the trial. Peripheral blood for TCR sequencing was drawn from every dose cohort at baseline, at cycle 4 day 1 and at cycle 7 day 1. Samples came from an open-label, multicenter, first-in-human phase I dose-escalation trial of ivuxolimab. The trial enrolled adults with locally advanced or metastatic head and neck squamous cell, hepatocellular, melanoma or renal cell carcinoma. Before TCR sequencing, CD4+ and CD8+ T cells were separately sorted from peripheral blood. These data belong to a study of OX40 agonist ivuxolimab in advanced cancers. In terms of the full investigation: The costimulatory receptor OX40 (CD134) was targeted by ivuxolimab, a fully human IgG2 agonistic monoclonal antibody. The purpose of peripheral TCRbeta sequencing was to test whether ivuxolimab changed TCR sequence diversity and led to clonal T-cell expansion. A male proportion of 82.7% and a mean age of 60 years, ranging from about 23 to 90, were recorded for the dose-escalation cohort. Prior anti-PD-1, anti-PD-L1 or anti-CTLA-4 therapy was permitted, and checkpoint inhibitors had been received by 30% to 40% of dose-escalation patients. Three dose-escalation patients achieved partial responses, one with hepatocellular carcinoma and two with cutaneous melanoma. Of the 50 to 55 dose-escalation patients, hepatocellular carcinoma was present in about 19, melanoma in around 15, renal cell carcinoma in 9 and head and neck cancer in 9. Intravenous ivuxolimab was administered to patients every 2 weeks at six dose levels: 0.01, 0.1, 0.3, 1.5, 3 and 10 mg/kg. The monotherapy dose-escalation portion (N of about 57 patients) of the phase I ivuxolimab trial is reported in the paper. Broad study findings and their caveats: Low levels of normalized T-cell clonal expansion were also seen in some patients who did not respond. At doses of 0.1 to 3.0 mg/kg, clonal expansion of both CD4+ and CD8+ T cells in blood was seen between baseline and week 6. On average, CD8+ T cells showed more expanded clones than CD4+ T cells after ivuxolimab. In the 0.1-3.0 mg/kg groups, partial responders were among the patients with the lowest normalized peripheral clonal expansion, particularly in CD8+ T cells. The antigen specificity of the peripheral T cells that underwent clonal expansion was not determined.

Here the chain combines TRBV6-1 and TRBJ1-2, and 8 bases in between align with TRBD1. The specimen was CD4+ or CD8+ T cells sorted from blood, collected in a trial of the OX40 agonist ivuxolimab. The receptor comes from an adult with an advanced solid tumor such as melanoma, head and neck, liver or kidney cancer. The nucleotide sequence reads TGTGCCAGCAGTGATACAGACAGGGGAGAGGGCTACACCTTC. Its protein product is CASSDTDRGEGYTF.